Below are 17 T cell receptor beta chains sequenced from a single sample in a study of early T cells in non-severe SARS-CoV-2 infection. Each CDR3 protein gets one entry after TCRdb re-called the 5' RACE reads with MiXCR. This table has about 64,000 distinct CDR3 sequences, 13% appearing once. Sample: whole blood. These receptors were taken from an adult who was a healthcare worker with PCR-confirmed SARS-CoV-2 infection or an uninfected control (not recorded which).

This clonotype was detected a few times. The chain uses TRBV11-2 and TRBJ1-3; D remains unclear. Germline V gives CDR1 SGHAT, CDR2 FQNNGV. CDR3 length: 15 amino acids. The germline V and J ends were trimmed by 2 bases and 4 bases, with 12 bases remaining between them. CDR3 region: CASSLRRLEGNTIYF. DNA of the CDR3: TGTGCCAGCAGCTTAAGGAGACTGGAGGGAAACACCATATATTTT.

This clonotype is labeled as medium-sized. This chain uses TRBV6-5 with TRBJ2-7; D might be TRBD1 or TRBD2, each matching 7 bases. CDR1 is MNHEY, CDR2 SVGAGI, per germline. Trimming shortened V by 2 bases and J by 7 bases, and 12 bases separated the two germline ends. The CDR3 has 13 residues. In DNA, the CDR3 is TGTGCCAGCAGTTACCAGGGGGGGCGAGAGCAGTACTTC. This codes for CASSYQGGREQYF.

The chain is built from TRBV27 and TRBJ2-2; D may be TRBD1 or TRBD2 (6 bases each). V lost 3 bases to trimming and J lost 1 base, with 12 bases between them. CDR3 length: 16 residues. Germline V gene lookup returns CDR1 MNHEY and CDR2 SMNVEV (reference sequence). The CDR3 bases are TGTGCCAGCAGTTTCTACGGGGGCCTGAACACCGGGGAGCTGTTTTTT. This encodes CASSFYGGLNTGELFF.

The chain joins TRBV29-1 to TRBJ1-2; 7 bases map to TRBD1. With V trimmed by 6 bases and J by 8 bases, 9 bases remained unmatched. Germline values: CDR1 SQVTM, CDR2 ANQGSEA. This CDR3 has 12 amino acids. CDR3 protein: CSVVDREGGYTF. The CDR3 region has the DNA TGCAGCGTCGTCGACAGGGAGGGCGGCTACACCTTC.

The chain uses TRBV5-1 and TRBJ2-5; 8 bases match TRBD1. There are 16 residues in the CDR3. Germline V gene sequence: CDR1 SGHRS, CDR2 YFSETQ. The junction had 12 bases not matched to a gene; V was cut back by 3 bases and J by 5 bases. The CDR3 sequence: CASSYPGGAPDETQYF. The CDR3 DNA is TGCGCCAGCAGCTACCCAGGGGGCGCCCCGGATGAGACCCAGTACTTC.

This clonotype has ten or more counts. V usage is TRBV7-2 and J usage is TRBJ2-7, with no clear D. Germline V CDR1 and CDR2: SGHTA, FQGNSA. The CDR3 totals 11 residues. V gave up 5 bases and J gave up 6 bases, with 8 bases separating them. The CDR3 is CASSHSGEQYF. The CDR3 nucleotides are TGTGCCAGCAGCCACAGTGGCGAGCAGTACTTC.

This clonotype was observed a few times. The V gene is TRBV29-1, the J gene TRBJ2-5, with unresolved D. With 5 bases removed from V and 2 bases from J, the gap between germline ends came to 9 bases. Germline CDR1 reads SQVTM; CDR2 reads ANQGSEA. The CDR3 is 12 residues long. CDR3 nucleotide sequence: TGCAGCGTTTCTGAGGCGCAAGAGACCCAGTACTTC. Translated: CSVSEAQETQYF.

V and J are TRBV12-3 or TRBV12-4 and TRBJ2-6; D not resolved. V was trimmed by 3 bases and J by 0 bases, leaving 6 bases between them. The CDR3 has 15 residues. CDR3 loop: CASSLVSSGANVLTF. The DNA for the CDR3 is TGTGCCAGCAGTTTGGTCAGCTCTGGGGCCAACGTCCTGACTTTC.

The rearrangement links TRBV3-1 to TRBJ2-7; a weak D match, TRBD2 (6 bases). CDR1 is LGHDT and CDR2 is YNNKEL in the germline V gene (reference sequence). V gave up 3 bases and J gave up 7 bases, with 10 bases separating them. The CDR3 spans 12 residues. The CDR3 DNA reads as TGTGCCAGCAGCCACGAGGGGAGGGAGCAGTACTTC. This codes for CASSHEGREQYF.

This clonotype was counted ten times or more. This chain joins TRBV4-1 and TRBJ2-4; 7 bases line up with TRBD1. This CDR3 has 17 amino acids. Germline assignment: CDR1 MGHRA and CDR2 YSYEKL. The V gene end was trimmed by 5 bases and the J gene end by 2 bases; junction bases not matched to a gene: 12. This chain's CDR3 is CASSYTGEYSSKNIQYF. CDR3 bases: TGCGCCAGCAGCTACACAGGGGAGTATTCTTCCAAAAACATTCAGTACTTC.

The CDR3 nucleotides are TGTGCCAGCAGCTTAGGACTTACGGGGACCGCGACCGGGGAGCTGTTTTTT. Translating it yields CASSLGLTGTATGELFF. The rearrangement links TRBV7-3 to TRBJ2-2; the D call may be TRBD1 or TRBD2 (5 bases each). The CDR3 extends over 17 amino acids. Germline values: CDR1 SGHTA, CDR2 FQGTGA. Trimming shortened V by 2 bases and J by 5 bases, and 18 bases separated the two germline ends.

This clonotype occurred many times. The J gene is TRBJ1-5, the V gene TRBV4-1; 10 nucleotides agree with TRBD1. The V segment lost 0 bases and the J segment 2 bases; nucleotides outside the gene matches: 1. CDR1 and CDR2 from the germline V gene are MGHRA and YSYEKL. The CDR3 contains 16 residues. CDR3 nucleotide sequence: TGCGCCAGCAGCCAAGATGGGACAGGGGGCAATCAGCCCCAGCATTTT. Residues: CASSQDGTGGNQPQHF.

This clonotype was counted only a few times. The V call is TRBV5-6, the J call TRBJ2-1; 7 nucleotides agree with TRBD2. V lost 4 bases, J lost 9 bases, and 7 bases stayed unmatched. Looked up from germline, CDR1 is SGHDT and CDR2 is YYEEEE. This CDR3 contains 13 residues. CDR3 sequence (DNA): TGTGCCAGCAGCCTTCTCGGCGGGGGTGAGCAGTTCTTC. This translates into CASSLLGGGEQFF. Filled out from reference TRBV5-6 and TRBJ2-1, the complete variable domain reads DAGVTQSPTHLIKTRGQQVTLRCSPKSGHDTVSWYQQALGQGPQFIFQYYEEEERQRGNFPDRFSGHQFPNYSSELNVNALLLGDSALYLCASSLLGGGEQFFGPGTRLTVL.

This clonotype was seen only a few times. V usage is TRBV7-2 and J usage is TRBJ2-5; 9 nucleotides line up with TRBD1. V shed 3 bases, J shed 2 bases, and the junction held 4 bases outside the gene matches. This CDR3 comprises 15 residues. From germline, CDR1 is SGHTA and CDR2 FQGNSA. As DNA, the CDR3 is TGTGCCAGCAGCTTCAGGACAGGGGAGCAAGAGACCCAGTACTTC. The encoded protein is CASSFRTGEQETQYF.

The chain recombines TRBV12-3 or TRBV12-4 with TRBJ1-1; D unresolved. Trimming shortened V by 1 base and J by 6 bases, and 12 bases separated the two germline ends. CDR3 length equals 14 residues. The chain's CDR3 is CASSLGSLDPEAFF. The CDR3 DNA sequence: TGTGCCAGCAGTTTAGGCAGCTTAGACCCTGAAGCTTTCTTT.

This clonotype was recorded a few times. This chain joins TRBV9 and TRBJ2-1, with TRBD1 matching 7 bases. The V and J ends lost 4 bases and 1 base, in that order; junction bases with no gene match: 5. The CDR3 extends over 15 amino acids. Germline V gene data show CDR1 as SGDLS and CDR2 as YYNGEE. The CDR3 here is CASSTTGSSYNEQFF. The CDR3 DNA reads TGTGCCAGCAGCACGACAGGGAGTTCCTACAATGAGCAGTTCTTC.

This clonotype was detected many times. This chain links TRBV19 with TRBJ1-2, with D possibly being TRBD1 (5 bases). The CDR3 runs 13 residues. Trimming left V 7 bases short and J 4 bases short, with 13 bases between. Germline V gene data show CDR1 as LNHDA and CDR2 as SQIVND (reference sequence). The CDR3 sequence: CASNQRGSYGYTF. CDR3 DNA sequence: TGTGCCAGTAACCAGAGGGGTAGCTATGGCTACACCTTC.